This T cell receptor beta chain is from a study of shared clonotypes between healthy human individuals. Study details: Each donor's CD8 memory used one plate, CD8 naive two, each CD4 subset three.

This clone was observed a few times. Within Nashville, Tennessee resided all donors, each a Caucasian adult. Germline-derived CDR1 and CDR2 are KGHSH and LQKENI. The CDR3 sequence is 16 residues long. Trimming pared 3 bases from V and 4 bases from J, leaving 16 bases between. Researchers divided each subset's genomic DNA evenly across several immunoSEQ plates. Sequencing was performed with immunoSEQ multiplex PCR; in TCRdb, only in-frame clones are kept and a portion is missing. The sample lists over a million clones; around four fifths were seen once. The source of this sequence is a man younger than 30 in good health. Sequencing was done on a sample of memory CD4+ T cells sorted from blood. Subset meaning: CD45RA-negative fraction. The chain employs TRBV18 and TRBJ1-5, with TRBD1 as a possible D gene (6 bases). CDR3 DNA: TGTGCCAGCTCACCCCGGCAGGGGAGGGTGAATCAGCCCCAGCATTTT. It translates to CASSPRQGRVNQPQHF.